The 25 T cell receptor beta chains in this list originate from one sample, sequenced in a study of cytomegalovirus exposure and HLA in healthy donors (dated by TCRdb to between 2016 and 2019). The method was the immunoSEQ multiplex PCR assay. A mixture of 60 forward primers for TCR Vbeta segments and 13 reverse primers for TCR Jbeta segments was used in the multiplex PCR. What TCRdb holds here is the immuneACCESS table cut down to in-frame rearrangements. Part of the clones is not present; checked against another copy, under half of the missing clones reflect an unresolved V gene, and the others are unexplained. Recorded for this sample are 100,000 to 150,000 clones; 81% of them occurred a single time. Around 4% of the sample is in the top ten clones. Sequencing was carried out using PBMCs. The receptor source for this set is a man aged 18-30 years in good health and CMV-seropositive.

The CDR3 DNA is TGTGCCTGGAGTACGAGTCCCCGAATTAACTATGGCTACACCTTC. Translated: CAWSTSPRINYGYTF. The V and J genes are TRBV30 and TRBJ1-2; D is unclear. The V end lost 2 bases, the J end lost 1 base, and 14 bases lay between the germline ends. This CDR3 is built from 15 residues. The germline CDR1 and CDR2 sequences are GTSNPN and SVGIG (reference sequence).

V and J are TRBV6-1 and TRBJ2-5, with D unclear. Deletions cut 4 bases from V and 1 base from J, with 10 bases between. The CDR3 is 14 residues long. Looked up from germline, CDR1 is MNHNS and CDR2 is SASEGT. CDR3 in amino acids: CASSASSPQETQYF. CDR3 DNA: TGTGCCAGCAGTGCCAGTTCGCCCCAAGAGACCCAGTACTTC.

This chain connects TRBV9 to TRBJ2-3; 10 positions match TRBD1. This CDR3 region has 17 residues. V lost 3 bases to trimming and J lost 0 bases; unmatched junction nucleotides: 7. Germline V gene data show CDR1 as SGDLS and CDR2 as YYNGEE. CDR3: CASSASTGGYSTDTQYF. The CDR3 DNA is TGTGCCAGCAGCGCCTCGACAGGGGGCTATAGCACAGATACGCAGTATTTT.

This chain joins TRBV6-1 and TRBJ2-2; D is ambiguous. This CDR3 has 12 amino acids. The ends were cut back, 3 bases at V and 7 bases at J, with 6 bases in the middle. CDR1 MNHNS and CDR2 SASEGT come from the germline V gene. In DNA, the CDR3 is TGTGCCAGCAGTGAGCAGGTCGGGGAGCTGTTTTTT. Its protein is CASSEQVGELFF.

This chain connects TRBV5-4 to TRBJ2-7; 7 bases agree with TRBD1. The trim removed 3 bases at V and 3 bases at J, leaving 3 bases unmatched. CDR3 length: 13 residues. Germline loops: CDR1 SGHNT, CDR2 YYREEE (reference sequence). The CDR3 region is CASSSGTDYEQYF. In DNA form, the CDR3 reads TGTGCCAGCAGCTCCGGGACAGACTACGAGCAGTACTTC.

The chain couples TRBV10-2 to TRBJ2-7, with 10 bases lining up with TRBD1. CDR1 and CDR2 (germline): WSHSY, SAAADI. J was trimmed by 2 bases and V by 6 bases; bases with no gene match: 13. The CDR3 loop spans 17 amino acids. The chain's CDR3 is CASSRTGGTAETYEQYF. CDR3 nucleotides: TGCGCCAGCAGCAGGACAGGGGGTACTGCTGAGACCTACGAGCAGTACTTC.

V is TRBV2 and J is TRBJ2-2; 7 bases fit TRBD1. Trimming removed 6 bases from V and 5 bases from J; junction bases left unmatched: 9. Germline V gene sequence: CDR1 SNHLY, CDR2 FYNNEI. This CDR3 region has 15 residues. CDR3 residues: CASRDGQARTGELFF. DNA of the CDR3: TGTGCCAGCAGGGACGGACAGGCGAGGACCGGGGAGCTGTTTTTT.

The J gene is TRBJ2-1, the V gene TRBV2, with 11 bases aligning to TRBD2. The germline CDR1 and CDR2 sequences are SNHLY and FYNNEI. The CDR3 is 18 residues long. The J segment lost 5 bases and the V segment lost 3 bases, leaving 12 bases of the junction unmatched. The CDR3 is CASSDIADWTSGHNEQFF. CDR3 nucleotides: TGTGCCAGCAGTGATATCGCGGACTGGACTAGCGGGCACAATGAGCAGTTCTTC. The full variable domain, with the rest looked up from reference TRBV2 and TRBJ2-1, is EPEVTQTPSHQVTQMGQEVILRCVPISNHLYFYWYRQILGQKVEFLVSFYNNEISEKSEIFDDQFSVERPDGSNFTLKIRSTKLEDSAMYFCASSDIADWTSGHNEQFFGPGTRLTVL.

The V and J genes are TRBV5-6 and TRBJ2-5; D is unresolved. From germline, CDR1 is SGHDT and CDR2 YYEEEE. The CDR3 totals 13 residues. Between the trimmed V and J ends, which lost 1 base and 3 bases, there was a span of 7 bases. CDR3 coding DNA: TGTGCCAGCAGCTTGTCGGAGAAAGAGACCCAGTACTTC. Translating it yields CASSLSEKETQYF.

This chain uses TRBV30 with TRBJ1-2; a possible D gene is TRBD1 (5 bases). Per the germline V gene, CDR1 is GTSNPN and CDR2 is SVGIG (reference sequence). Between the trimmed V and J ends, which lost 8 bases and 8 bases, there was a span of 21 bases. The CDR3 extends over 13 amino acids. The DNA for the CDR3 is TGTGCCGGGGCCATTCAAGGGGCAATAGGCTACACCTTC. It is translated as CAGAIQGAIGYTF.

This clone has a single count. The chain recombines TRBV27 with TRBJ1-6; no firm D call. The CDR3 consists of 13 residues. Germline V gives CDR1 MNHEY, CDR2 SMNVEV (reference sequence). Trimming left V 0 bases short and J 7 bases short, with 4 bases between. DNA for the CDR3: TGTGCCAGCAGTTTATCGGAGAATTCACCCCTCCACTTT. Translation gives CASSLSENSPLHF.

The CDR3 DNA sequence: TGTGCCAGCTCAATCCTACTAGCGGGGGCCGGCAATGAGCAGTTCTTC. Translated: CASSILLAGAGNEQFF. The J gene is TRBJ2-1, the V gene TRBV18; 11 bases agree with TRBD2. The CDR3 is 16 residues long. J lost 6 bases, V lost 5 bases, and 9 bases had no gene match. Germline lookup yields CDR1 KGHSH and CDR2 LQKENI.

CDR3 DNA: TGTGCCAGCAGTTACCCAGGGGATGGGGCCAACGTCCTGACTTTC. Translation: CASSYPGDGANVLTF. This chain links TRBV6-5 with TRBJ2-6; D might be TRBD1 (6 bases). The germline V gene encodes CDR1 MNHEY and CDR2 SVGAGI. Trimming took 2 bases from V and 3 from J, leaving 8 bases between them. The CDR3 extends over 15 amino acids.

The CDR3 loop reads CASTPGRGNTGELFF. The CDR3 DNA sequence: TGTGCCAGTACCCCGGGTAGGGGGAACACCGGGGAGCTGTTTTTT. J is TRBJ2-2 and V is TRBV19; a possible D gene is TRBD1 (5 bases). The CDR3 contains 15 residues. Germline V gene sequence: CDR1 LNHDA, CDR2 SQIVND (reference sequence). Trimming removed 7 bases from V and 1 base from J, with 13 bases in between.

The chain employs TRBV7-9 and TRBJ1-3; no reliable D call. From germline, CDR1 is SEHNR and CDR2 FQNEAQ (reference sequence). The length of the CDR3 is 15 residues. The V end was cut by 4 bases, the J end by 6 bases, with 16 bases between. CDR3 region: CASSWVWETTNTIYF. CDR3 DNA: TGTGCCAGCAGCTGGGTATGGGAGACGACAAACACCATATATTTT. Full variable domain (outside the CDR3, taken from reference TRBV7-9 and TRBJ1-3): DTGVSQNPRHKITKRGQNVTFRCDPISEHNRLYWYRQTLGQGPEFLTYFQNEAQLEKSRLLSDRFSAERPKGSFSTLEIQRTEQGDSAMYLCASSWVWETTNTIYFGEGSWLTVV.

The rearrangement links TRBV5-8 to TRBJ1-5, with D unresolved. The CDR3 consists of 16 residues. The ends were cut back, 5 bases at V and 7 bases at J, with 22 bases in the middle. Germline CDR1 reads SGHTS; CDR2 reads YDEGEE. The DNA of the CDR3 is TGTGCCAGCAGGGGCGGAGGGAGCAACCGGTGGCAGCCCCAGCATTTT. This gives the protein CASRGGGSNRWQPQHF.

This chain joins TRBV7-2 and TRBJ1-2; 8 nucleotides match TRBD1. Unmatched junction bases numbered 15, after V lost 5 bases and J lost 4 bases. The CDR3 runs to 17 residues. In germline, CDR1 is SGHTA, CDR2 FQGNSA. CDR3 protein: CASSRRNSRQGTYGYTF. The CDR3 nucleotides are TGTGCCAGCAGCCGACGAAACTCAAGACAGGGGACCTATGGCTACACCTTC.

The chain couples TRBV7-9 to TRBJ2-5, with TRBD1 as a possible D gene (6 bases). V was clipped by 5 bases and J by 2 bases, with 12 bases between them. Germline V lookup: CDR1 SEHNR, CDR2 FQNEAQ (reference sequence). The CDR3 totals 14 residues. In DNA, the CDR3 is TGTGCCAGCAGCCAGATACAGGGTCAAGAGACCCAGTACTTC. This translates into CASSQIQGQETQYF.

This clone was recorded only once. The chain links TRBV27 to TRBJ2-1, with D tentatively TRBD1 (6 bases). From germline, CDR1 is MNHEY and CDR2 SMNVEV (reference sequence). The V gene lost 5 bases and the J gene lost 7 bases, with 18 bases spanning the gap. This CDR3 region has 15 residues. The CDR3 here is CASSGRTERGNEQFF. CDR3 nucleotides: TGTGCCAGCAGTGGAAGGACAGAGAGGGGTAATGAGCAGTTCTTC.

The chain joins TRBV6-5 to TRBJ1-1; weak D call: TRBD1 (6 bases). The germline V gene has CDR1 MNHEY and CDR2 SVGAGI. V lost 6 bases to trimming and J lost 9 bases, with 14 bases between them. CDR3 length equals 12 residues. The chain's CDR3 is CASSRPQGKAFF. DNA for the CDR3: TGTGCCAGCAGCAGACCTCAGGGGAAAGCTTTCTTT.

The rearrangement links TRBV29-1 to TRBJ1-1; 8 bases are shared with TRBD1. The trim removed 4 bases at V and 5 bases at J, leaving 6 bases unmatched. CDR3 size: 13 residues. Per the germline V gene, CDR1 is SQVTM and CDR2 is ANQGSEA. CDR3 residues: CSVAGQGFTEAFF. The CDR3 coding sequence is TGCAGCGTTGCAGGACAGGGTTTTACTGAAGCTTTCTTT.

About this clone itself: Its ends do not fully match the called genes, so a read error is possible. The chain employs TRBV11-2 and TRBJ2-3, with a weak D call TRBD2 (5 bases). Germline V gene data show CDR1 as SGHAT and CDR2 as FQNNGV. The CDR3 is made up of 14 amino acids. CDR3 sequence reads: CASRLRASTDTQYF. CDR3 nucleotides: TGTGCCAGCCGCTTGAGGGCTAGCACAGATACGCAGTATTTT.

The rearrangement joins TRBV2 to TRBJ2-7; 12 bases agree with TRBD2. From germline, CDR1 is SNHLY and CDR2 FYNNEI. The CDR3 loop spans 14 amino acids. V lost 6 bases to trimming and J lost 3 bases; unmatched junction nucleotides: 3. The CDR3 sequence: CASSLAGGVYEQYF. As DNA, the CDR3 is TGTGCCAGCAGCCTAGCGGGAGGGGTCTACGAGCAGTACTTC. The variable domain in full, with the rest retrieved from reference TRBV2 and TRBJ2-7, is EPEVTQTPSHQVTQMGQEVILRCVPISNHLYFYWYRQILGQKVEFLVSFYNNEISEKSEIFDDQFSVERPDGSNFTLKIRSTKLEDSAMYFCASSLAGGVYEQYFGPGTRLTVT.

This sequence joins TRBV5-6 and TRBJ2-1; a weak D match, TRBD2 (6 bases). Trimming took 2 bases from V and 0 from J, leaving 12 bases between them. The CDR3 totals 16 residues. Germline loops: CDR1 SGHDT, CDR2 YYEEEE. CDR3 amino acids: CASSFWTGSSYNEQFF. CDR3 DNA: TGTGCCAGCAGCTTCTGGACCGGGAGCTCCTACAATGAGCAGTTCTTC.

V gene TRBV20-1 combines with J gene TRBJ1-3; D not resolved. The germline V gene has CDR1 DFQATT and CDR2 SNEGSKA (reference sequence). V was clipped by 3 bases and J by 4 bases, with 4 bases between them. This CDR3 has 11 amino acids. The CDR3 bases are TGCAGTGCTAGCAGAGGAAACACCATATATTTT. Its translation is CSASRGNTIYF.